The 22 T cell receptor beta chains below were found in one sample sequenced in a study of shared T cell receptors in the human thymus (TCRdb year 2021). The library was generated by the immunoSEQ multiplex PCR assay. TCRdb re-hosts the immuneACCESS table, in-frame sequences only. Its copies lack some clones; in the studies checked, an unresolved V gene accounts for under half of them, and the cause for the rest is not known. The sample profile shows 500,000 to 550,000 clones; around 82% of them were found once. Together, the top ten hold about 0.012% of the sample. The same sample was also used in a study of human thymus T cells.

The sequencing sample was made of thymocytes. The receptors originated from a boy in the first two years of life with a congenital heart defect. Donor details come from another sample of the same person, matched by shared clones.

This clone has just a few counts. The V gene is TRBV30, the J gene TRBJ2-3, with 7 bases that match TRBD2. Germline assignment: CDR1 GTSNPN and CDR2 SVGIG (reference sequence). This CDR3 has 21 amino acids. Trimming removed 0 bases from V and 0 bases from J; junction bases left unmatched: 21. The CDR3 bases are TGTGCCTGGAGTGTATGCGGGTCCGAGGGGAGGGGAGTCTTAAGCACAGATACGCAGTATTTT. Its translation: CAWSVCGSEGRGVLSTDTQYF.

CDR3 protein: CASSQRLAGGPDTQYF. As DNA, the CDR3 is TGCGCCAGCAGCCAGCGACTAGCGGGAGGACCAGATACGCAGTATTTT. V usage is TRBV4-1 and J usage is TRBJ2-3, with 13 bases fitting TRBD2. V dropped 3 bases and J dropped 4; count of bases not matched to a gene: 4. Germline CDR1 is MGHRA and CDR2 is YSYEKL. CDR3 length: 16 residues.

This chain links TRBV5-6 with TRBJ2-7; 9 nucleotides match TRBD2. V lost 6 bases and J lost 5; bases outside the gene matches: 6. The CDR3 totals 13 residues. Germline V lookup: CDR1 SGHDT, CDR2 YYEEEE. CDR3 protein: CASTVASGDEQYF. DNA of the CDR3: TGTGCCAGCACCGTGGCTAGCGGGGACGAGCAGTACTTC.

This clone was counted once. This rearrangement joins TRBV5-1 to TRBJ1-3; TRBD1 is a possible D gene (6 bases). V lost 2 bases, J lost 1 base, and 13 bases lay in between. Germline lookup yields CDR1 SGHRS and CDR2 YFSETQ. CDR3 length: 16 amino acids. Here the CDR3 reads CASSLNPTGSGNTIYF. Here the CDR3 DNA reads TGCGCCAGCAGCTTAAACCCCACAGGGTCTGGAAACACCATATATTTT. Full variable domain (missing parts from reference TRBV5-1 and TRBJ1-3): KAGVTQTPRYLIKTRGQQVTLSCSPISGHRSVSWYQQTPGQGLQFLFEYFSETQRNKGNFPGRFSGRQFSNSRSEMNVSTLELGDSALYLCASSLNPTGSGNTIYFGEGSWLTVV.

The chain links TRBV30 to TRBJ2-7; TRBD2 aligns across 9 bases. CDR3 size: 17 residues. Trimming took 4 bases from V and 2 from J; bases not matched to a gene: 15. Per the germline V gene, CDR1 is GTSNPN and CDR2 is SVGIG (reference sequence). The CDR3 nucleotides read TGTGCCTGGATGGTCCAGACTAGCGGTCGGGCGGCCTACGAGCAGTACTTC. Translating it yields CAWMVQTSGRAAYEQYF.

This clone appeared a single time. The rearrangement uses TRBV9 and TRBJ2-1, with 9 bases fitting TRBD2. Per the germline V gene, CDR1 is SGDLS and CDR2 is YYNGEE. This CDR3 region has 15 residues. V lost 0 bases to trimming and J lost 6 bases; unmatched junction nucleotides: 4. This chain's CDR3 is CASSVAAGGPNEQFF. CDR3 sequence (DNA): TGTGCCAGCAGCGTAGCCGCGGGAGGGCCCAATGAGCAGTTCTTC.

Here the CDR3 reads CASSPPLGTYEQYF. The CDR3 DNA reads TGTGCCAGCTCACCACCTCTCGGTACCTACGAGCAGTACTTC. The chain couples TRBV18 to TRBJ2-7; D not certain. CDR3 length equals 14 residues. Germline-derived CDR1 and CDR2 are KGHSH and LQKENI. The germline V and J ends were trimmed by 0 bases and 2 bases, with 8 bases remaining between them.

The J gene is TRBJ2-5, the V gene TRBV30; tentatively, D is TRBD1 (6 bases). Germline CDR1 GTSNPN, CDR2 SVGIG (reference sequence). This CDR3 spans 15 amino acids. Trimming shortened V by 1 base and J by 2 bases, and 14 bases separated the two germline ends. CDR3 DNA: TGTGCCTGGAGTGGCGAGACAGGACCGCAAGAGACCCAGTACTTC. Translating gives CAWSGETGPQETQYF.

This clone has only a few counts. V gene TRBV4-3 combines with J gene TRBJ1-3, with D tentatively TRBD1 (6 bases). The CDR3 covers 15 residues. The V and J ends lost 0 bases and 5 bases respectively, with 11 bases between them. Germline V lookup: CDR1 LGHNA, CDR2 YSLEER. The CDR3 sequence is CASSQDVRGRNTIYF. The CDR3 DNA reads TGCGCCAGCAGCCAAGACGTCAGGGGAAGAAACACCATATATTTT.

The chain joins TRBV18 to TRBJ2-3; D gene uncertain. The CDR3 is 14 residues long. Germline-derived CDR1 and CDR2 are KGHSH and LQKENI. V lost 2 bases, J lost 2 bases, and 8 bases lay in between. In DNA form, the CDR3 reads TGTGCCAGCTCACCAGAACGGGTCACAGATACGCAGTATTTT. Translating it yields CASSPERVTDTQYF. Supplemented by reference TRBV18 and TRBJ2-3, the full variable domain reads NAGVMQNPRHLVRRRGQEARLRCSPMKGHSHVYWYRQLPEEGLKFMVYLQKENIIDESGMPKERFSAEFPKEGPSILRIQQVVRGDSAAYFCASSPERVTDTQYFGPGTRLTVL.

The rearrangement joins TRBV4-3 to TRBJ2-7, with TRBD2 identical over 12 bases. This CDR3 comprises 19 residues. Germline assignment: CDR1 LGHNA and CDR2 YSLEER. J was trimmed by 1 base and V by 4 bases; bases with no gene match: 14. CDR3 bases: TGCGCCAGCAGCCCCCTACGCCCGACTAGCGGGGGAGGATCCTACGAGCAGTACTTC. Translated: CASSPLRPTSGGGSYEQYF.

This sequence joins TRBV5-1 and TRBJ2-1; 10 nucleotides align to TRBD2. The V gene's germline CDR1 is SGHRS and CDR2 YFSETQ. This CDR3 is 19 amino acids long. J lost 8 bases, V lost 4 bases, and 21 bases had no gene match. CDR3 region: CASSDTGLAALFKRDEQFF. CDR3 nucleotide sequence: TGCGCCAGCAGCGACACCGGACTAGCGGCCCTCTTTAAACGCGATGAGCAGTTCTTC.

This clone showed up just once. The chain has TRBV28 and TRBJ2-5; TRBD1 agrees at 7 bases. The CDR3 consists of 18 residues. V lost 8 bases, J lost 9 bases, and 27 bases stayed unmatched. From germline, CDR1 is MDHEN and CDR2 SYDVKM. The DNA for the CDR3 is TGTGCCAGCTCGACCGTGGGACAGCCTTATCGCGCGCCCCGCCCCCAGTACTTC. It specifies CASSTVGQPYRAPRPQYF. The full variable domain, its missing parts supplied by reference TRBV28 and TRBJ2-5, is DVKVTQSSRYLVKRTGEKVFLECVQDMDHENMFWYRQDPGLGLRLIYFSYDVKMKEKGDIPEGYSVSREKKERFSLILESASTNQTSMYLCASSTVGQPYRAPRPQYFGPGTRLLVL.

The rearrangement uses TRBV13 and TRBJ1-1; D might be TRBD1 (6 bases). V was trimmed by 5 bases and J by 1 base, leaving 20 bases between them. The germline V gene has CDR1 PRHDT and CDR2 FYEKMQ (reference sequence). The CDR3 is 17 amino acids. The CDR3 nucleotides are TGTGCCAGCAGCCCTTTCGGCAGGGGCGCGGGGAACACTGAAGCTTTCTTT. The encoded protein is CASSPFGRGAGNTEAFF.

This chain uses TRBV30 with TRBJ2-1; D is possibly TRBD2 (6 bases). V was pared by 4 bases and J by 3 bases, with 19 bases between. Germline V gene data show CDR1 as GTSNPN and CDR2 as SVGIG (reference sequence). The CDR3 covers 16 residues. For the CDR3, the DNA is TGTGCCTGGACGGTTTTTAGCGGACATGACTACAATGAGCAGTTCTTC. It encodes CAWTVFSGHDYNEQFF.

The chain carries TRBV27 and TRBJ2-7; 9 bases agree with TRBD2. Germline V gene data show CDR1 as MNHEY and CDR2 as SMNVEV (reference sequence). The V segment lost 6 bases and the J segment 2 bases; nucleotides outside the gene matches: 11. There are 16 residues in the CDR3. CDR3 sequence: CASRTIAGVGPYEQYF. The DNA of the CDR3 is TGTGCCAGCAGAACCATAGCGGGAGTAGGTCCCTACGAGCAGTACTTC.

This chain uses TRBV15 with TRBJ2-7, with a tentative D call TRBD2 (5 bases). With 0 bases removed from V and 2 bases from J, the gap between germline ends came to 11 bases. Germline CDR1 is LNHNV and CDR2 is YYDKDF (reference sequence). The CDR3 totals 15 residues. Here the CDR3 DNA reads TGTGCCACCAGCAGAGAGATAGGGAGCCCCTACGAGCAGTACTTC. This gives the protein CATSREIGSPYEQYF.

DNA of the CDR3: TGCGCCAGCAGCCCCGCCCGAAGCAGGGAGGCTGAAGCTTTCTTT. Translated: CASSPARSREAEAFF. This rearrangement joins TRBV5-1 to TRBJ1-1; D is possibly TRBD1 (5 bases). The CDR3 length is 15 residues. The V gene's germline CDR1 is SGHRS and CDR2 YFSETQ. V lost 4 bases and J lost 6, with 19 bases in between.

The CDR3 sequence: CASSPPGQGAIKDTQYF. The CDR3 nucleotides are TGTGCCAGCTCACCTCCGGGACAGGGGGCGATCAAAGATACGCAGTATTTT. The gene calls are TRBV18 and TRBJ2-3, with 12 positions matching TRBD1. Trimming removed 3 bases from V and 5 bases from J; junction bases left unmatched: 9. The germline V gene has CDR1 KGHSH and CDR2 LQKENI. There are 17 residues in the CDR3. Complete variable domain (other parts from reference TRBV18 and TRBJ2-3): NAGVMQNPRHLVRRRGQEARLRCSPMKGHSHVYWYRQLPEEGLKFMVYLQKENIIDESGMPKERFSAEFPKEGPSILRIQQVVRGDSAAYFCASSPPGQGAIKDTQYFGPGTRLTVL.

This clone was recorded only once. The CDR3 nucleotides read TGTGCCAGCAGCTATGGGACAAATTCCTACAATGAGCAGTTCTTC. Amino acid sequence: CASSYGTNSYNEQFF. The rearrangement uses TRBV5-4 and TRBJ2-1, with D perhaps matching TRBD1 (6 bases). V lost 3 bases to trimming and J lost 1 base, with 11 bases between them. CDR1 is SGHNT and CDR2 is YYREEE in the germline V gene (reference sequence). The CDR3 consists of 15 residues.

This chain uses TRBV5-4 with TRBJ1-3, with 9 bases lining up with TRBD1. J lost 1 base, V lost 9 bases, and 11 bases had no gene match. The length of the CDR3 is 16 residues. Looked up from germline, CDR1 is SGHNT and CDR2 is YYREEE (reference sequence). The CDR3 DNA reads TGTGCCACTCAGGACAGGGGAGTGGGGTCTGGAAACACCATATATTTT. It encodes CATQDRGVGSGNTIYF. The full variable domain, its missing parts supplied by reference TRBV5-4 and TRBJ1-3, is ETGVTQSPTHLIKTRGQQVTLRCSSQSGHNTVSWYQQALGQGPQFIFQYYREEENGRGNFPPRFSGLQFPNYSSELNVNALELDDSALYLCATQDRGVGSGNTIYFGEGSWLTVV.

The chain couples TRBV30 to TRBJ2-5, with D possibly TRBD2 on 6 matching bases. The CDR3 is 18 amino acids. Germline loops: CDR1 GTSNPN, CDR2 SVGIG (reference sequence). Trimming removed 5 bases at V and 5 bases at J, with 30 bases between. The CDR3 nucleotides read TGTGCCTGGGGTGGACTCTTGGCGGGACCAAGAAAGGGGGAGACCCAGTACTTC. Translated, it gives CAWGGLLAGPRKGETQYF. Supplemented by reference TRBV30 and TRBJ2-5, the full variable domain reads SQTIHQWPATLVQPVGSPLSLECTVEGTSNPNLYWYRQAAGRGLQLLFYSVGIGQISSEVPQNLSASRPQDRQFILSSKKLLLSDSGFYLCAWGGLLAGPRKGETQYFGPGTRLLVL.